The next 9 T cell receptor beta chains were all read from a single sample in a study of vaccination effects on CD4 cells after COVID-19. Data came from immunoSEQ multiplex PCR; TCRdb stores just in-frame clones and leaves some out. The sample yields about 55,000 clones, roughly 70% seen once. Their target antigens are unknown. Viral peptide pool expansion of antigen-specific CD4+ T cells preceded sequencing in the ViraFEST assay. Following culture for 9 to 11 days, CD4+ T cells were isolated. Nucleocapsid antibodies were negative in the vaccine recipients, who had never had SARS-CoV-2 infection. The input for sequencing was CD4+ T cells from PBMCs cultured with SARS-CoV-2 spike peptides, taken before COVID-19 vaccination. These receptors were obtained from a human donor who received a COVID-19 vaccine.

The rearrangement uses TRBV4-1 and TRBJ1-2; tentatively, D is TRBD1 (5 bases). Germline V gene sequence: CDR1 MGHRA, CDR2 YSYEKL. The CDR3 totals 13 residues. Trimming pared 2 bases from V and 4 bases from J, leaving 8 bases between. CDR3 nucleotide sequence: TGCGCCAGCAGCCAACTGGGGCTCTATGGCTACACCTTC. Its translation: CASSQLGLYGYTF.

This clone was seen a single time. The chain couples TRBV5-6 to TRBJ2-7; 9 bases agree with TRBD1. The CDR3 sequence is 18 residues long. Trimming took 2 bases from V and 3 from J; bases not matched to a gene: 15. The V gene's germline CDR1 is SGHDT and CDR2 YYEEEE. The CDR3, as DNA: TGTGCCAGCAGCTTATCACCGGGACAGGGAAATTTCGTCTACGAGCAGTACTTC. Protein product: CASSLSPGQGNFVYEQYF. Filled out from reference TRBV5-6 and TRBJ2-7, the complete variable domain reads DAGVTQSPTHLIKTRGQQVTLRCSPKSGHDTVSWYQQALGQGPQFIFQYYEEEERQRGNFPDRFSGHQFPNYSSELNVNALLLGDSALYLCASSLSPGQGNFVYEQYFGPGTRLTVT.

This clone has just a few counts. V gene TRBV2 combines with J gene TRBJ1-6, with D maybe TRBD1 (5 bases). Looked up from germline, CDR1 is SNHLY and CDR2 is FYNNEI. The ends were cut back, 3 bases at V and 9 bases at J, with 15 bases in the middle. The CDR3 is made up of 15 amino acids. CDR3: CASSDGRVGGSPLHF. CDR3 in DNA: TGTGCCAGCAGTGATGGGAGGGTCGGGGGTTCACCCCTCCACTTT.

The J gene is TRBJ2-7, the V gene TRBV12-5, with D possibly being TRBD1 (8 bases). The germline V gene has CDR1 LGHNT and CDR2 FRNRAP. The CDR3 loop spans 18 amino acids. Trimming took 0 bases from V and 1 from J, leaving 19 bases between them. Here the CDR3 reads CASGLVLTAGQDSYEQYF. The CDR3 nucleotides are TGTGCTAGTGGTTTGGTACTCACAGCGGGACAGGATTCCTACGAGCAGTACTTC.

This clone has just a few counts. CDR3 in DNA: TGTGCCAGCAGCCAGTCACAGATTTCTGGAAACACCATATATTTT. As protein: CASSQSQISGNTIYF. The chain combines TRBV7-9 with TRBJ1-3; D is unresolved. The ends were cut back, 5 bases at V and 1 base at J, with 12 bases in the middle. Per germline, CDR1 SEHNR and CDR2 FQNEAQ (reference sequence). This CDR3 is 15 amino acids long.

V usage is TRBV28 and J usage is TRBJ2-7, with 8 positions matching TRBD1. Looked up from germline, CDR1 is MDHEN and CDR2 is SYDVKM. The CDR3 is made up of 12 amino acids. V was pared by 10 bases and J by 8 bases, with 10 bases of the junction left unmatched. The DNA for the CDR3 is TGTGCCACCGGACAGGGAGAGATCAAGCAGTACTTC. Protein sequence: CATGQGEIKQYF.

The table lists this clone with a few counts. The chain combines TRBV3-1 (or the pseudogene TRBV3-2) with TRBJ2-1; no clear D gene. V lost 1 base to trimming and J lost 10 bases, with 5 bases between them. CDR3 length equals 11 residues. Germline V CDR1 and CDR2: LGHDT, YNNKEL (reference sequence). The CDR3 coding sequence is TGTGCCAGCAGCCAAGGGGGAGAGCAGTTCTTC. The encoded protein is CASSQGGEQFF.

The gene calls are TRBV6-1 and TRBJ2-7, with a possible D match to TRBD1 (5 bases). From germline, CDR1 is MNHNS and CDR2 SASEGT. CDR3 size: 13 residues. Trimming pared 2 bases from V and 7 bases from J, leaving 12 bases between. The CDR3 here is CASSEYDSTEQYF. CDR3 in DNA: TGTGCCAGCAGTGAATATGACAGTACAGAGCAGTACTTC.

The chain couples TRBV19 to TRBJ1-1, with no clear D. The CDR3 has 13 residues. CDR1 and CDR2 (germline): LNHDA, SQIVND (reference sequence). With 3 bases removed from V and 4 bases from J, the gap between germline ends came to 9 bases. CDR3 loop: CASSIGRSTEAFF. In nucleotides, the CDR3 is TGTGCCAGTAGTATCGGCAGAAGCACTGAAGCTTTCTTT. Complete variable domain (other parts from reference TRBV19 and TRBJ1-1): DGGITQSPKYLFRKEGQNVTLSCEQNLNHDAMYWYRQDPGQGLRLIYYSQIVNDFQKGDIAEGYSVSREKKESFPLTVTSAQKNPTAFYLCASSIGRSTEAFFGQGTRLTVV.